This T cell receptor beta chain originates from a study of blood T cell repertoires in COVID-19. The CDR3 spans 16 residues. Germline V gene sequence: CDR1 MNHEY, CDR2 SVGAGI. The V segment lost 4 bases and the J segment 6 bases; nucleotides outside the gene matches: 15. Assay used: immunoSEQ multiplex PCR; TCRdb lists only in-frame clones, some missing. The table shows more than 300,000 clones, with roughly nine tenths occurring only once. The source of this sequence is a woman between 25 and 40 years old who had recovered from COVID-19. The J gene is TRBJ2-7, the V gene TRBV6-5, with 7 bases aligning to TRBD2. The specimen was PBMCs or T cells enriched from blood (not recorded which). The CDR3 coding sequence is TGTGCCAGCAGTTCCTCCTCGGGGGGTTCGGGTCTCGAGCAGTACTTC. The encoded protein is CASSSSSGGSGLEQYF.